This TCR beta chain comes out of a study of shared clonotypes between healthy human individuals. Study information: A donor's plate count was three for CD4 naive and three for CD4 memory; CD8 naive had two and CD8 memory one.

Whole-study results and caveats: The naive CD4 repertoires of a handful of donors were compared, and around 5% of clonotypes were shared. Sequencing depth was predicted to influence how clonotypes are shared among donors.

The V gene's germline CDR1 is LGHNT and CDR2 FRNRAP. V was shortened by 1 base and J by 9 bases, with 7 bases between the two germline ends. CDR3 size: 12 residues. CD45RO negativity and positive selection for CCR7 defined naive CD8 cells, a population that excluded terminally differentiated effector memory CD45RA+ cells. Nashville, Tennessee was home to all donors, each a Caucasian adult. About this clone: Its antigen is as yet unknown.

Clones were sequenced by immunoSEQ multiplex PCR, and TCRdb holds only the in-frame ones, with some missing. The sample consists of roughly 1,800,000 clones, about 95% of them appearing once. Material: naive CD8+ T cells sorted from blood. The V call is TRBV12-5, the J call TRBJ2-1, with no clear D. The source of this sequence is a man in his late teens or twenties in good health. CDR3 DNA sequence: TGTGCTAGTGGTTTGGAGGGCATTGAGCAGTTCTTC. Protein sequence: CASGLEGIEQFF.